This T cell receptor beta chain was identified during a study of T cell repertoires in cytomegalovirus infection. The CDR3 has 12 residues. V gave up 7 bases and J gave up 8 bases; unmatched junction bases: 7. Germline-derived CDR1 and CDR2 are ENHRY and SYGVKD. TCRdb used MiXCR to reprocess the reads, holding one entry per CDR3 protein. The profile shows around 210,000 distinct CDR3 sequences, about 5.9% of them singletons. This clonotype came up many times. This chain joins TRBV10-3 and TRBJ1-2; the match to TRBD1 covers 7 bases. The receptor's source is a human donor in good health (CMV status not recorded). Some clones in this sample may be carry-over from other donors' samples. The source material was PBMCs. The CDR3 coding sequence is TGTGCCATCACGGGAGGGGACAGCGGCTACACCTTC. This encodes CAITGGDSGYTF.